The rows below give T cell receptor beta chains drawn from one sample of a study of cytomegalovirus exposure and HLA in healthy donors. Data came from immunoSEQ multiplex PCR; TCRdb stores just in-frame clones and leaves some out. The table shows 100,000 to 150,000 clones, with 75% to 85% occurring only once. The sample comprised PBMCs. The origin of the receptors is a man aged 35 to 55 in good health and CMV-seronegative. CDR3s include the opening cysteine and the closing phenylalanine or tryptophan. D genes are given only for firm matches. Clone size is shown for a subset of rows, as once, few, many or a class of expanded clone.

d_gene: NA
v_gene: TRBV19
j_gene: TRBJ2-7
abundance: NA
CDR3aa: CASSMALGQVGEQYF
CDR3nt: TGTGCCAGTAGTATGGCGTTGGGGCAGGTGGGCGAGCAGTACTTC

d_gene: NA
v_gene: TRBV19
j_gene: TRBJ1-1
abundance: NA
CDR3aa: CASSIGTGAEAFF
CDR3nt: TGTGCCAGTAGTATTGGGACGGGAGCTGAAGCTTTCTTT

d_gene: NA
v_gene: TRBV18
j_gene: TRBJ2-7
abundance: NA
CDR3aa: CASSPGQGKIYEQYF
CDR3nt: TGTGCCAGCTCACCAGGGCAGGGGAAGATCTACGAGCAGTACTTC

d_gene: TRBD1
v_gene: TRBV7-9
j_gene: TRBJ1-3
abundance: NA
CDR3aa: CASSLATGAAGNTIYF
CDR3nt: TGTGCCAGCAGCTTAGCGACAGGGGCAGCTGGAAACACCATATATTTT

d_gene: NA
v_gene: TRBV20-1
j_gene: TRBJ2-5
abundance: NA
CDR3aa: CSARDQKTQYF
CDR3nt: TGCAGTGCTAGAGATCAGAAGACCCAGTACTTC

d_gene: TRBD2
v_gene: TRBV7-9
j_gene: TRBJ2-7
abundance: NA
CDR3aa: CASSFPSGGNEQYF
CDR3nt: TGTGCCAGCAGCTTCCCTAGCGGGGGGAATGAGCAGTACTTC

d_gene: NA
v_gene: TRBV2
j_gene: TRBJ1-5
abundance: NA
CDR3aa: CASRGSGYQPQHF
CDR3nt: TGTGCCAGCAGGGGGTCAGGGTATCAGCCCCAGCATTTT

d_gene: NA
v_gene: TRBV6-6
j_gene: TRBJ1-3
abundance: NA
CDR3aa: CASRAIQENTIYF
CDR3nt: TGTGCCAGCAGGGCTATACAGGAAAACACCATATATTTT

d_gene: NA
v_gene: TRBV6-5
j_gene: TRBJ1-5
abundance: NA
CDR3aa: CASSASGAQPQHF
CDR3nt: TGTGCCAGCAGTGCCTCAGGGGCGCAGCCCCAGCATTTT

d_gene: TRBD1
v_gene: TRBV28
j_gene: TRBJ2-7
abundance: NA
CDR3aa: CASSQPLGQGGREQYF
CDR3nt: TGTGCCAGCAGTCAACCCCTGGGACAGGGTGGTCGGGAGCAGTACTTC

d_gene: NA
v_gene: TRBV5-1
j_gene: TRBJ1-6
abundance: NA
CDR3aa: CASYPYTKGPGRDNNSPLHF
CDR3nt: TGCGCCAGCTATCCTTACACTAAGGGCCCGGGAAGGGATAATAATTCACCCCTCCACTTT

d_gene: TRBD1
v_gene: TRBV5-6
j_gene: TRBJ2-5
abundance: few
CDR3aa: CASSLLDRGQETQYF
CDR3nt: TGTGCCAGCAGCTTGTTGGACAGGGGGCAGGAGACCCAGTACTTC

d_gene: NA
v_gene: TRBV7-8
j_gene: TRBJ1-6
abundance: NA
CDR3aa: CASSSLRGSGNSPLHF
CDR3nt: TGTGCCAGCAGCTCCCTCCGGGGTAGTGGTAATTCACCCCTCCACTTT

d_gene: NA
v_gene: TRBV6-5
j_gene: TRBJ2-2
abundance: NA
CDR3aa: CASSRGGKATGELFF
CDR3nt: TGTGCCAGCAGTAGAGGCGGCAAGGCAACCGGGGAGCTGTTTTTT

d_gene: NA
v_gene: TRBV2
j_gene: TRBJ1-5
abundance: NA
CDR3aa: CASSDGGDQPQHF
CDR3nt: TGTGCCAGCAGTGACGGGGGGGATCAGCCCCAGCATTTT

d_gene: TRBD1
v_gene: TRBV6-6
j_gene: TRBJ2-5
abundance: NA
CDR3aa: CASSYRTGEETQYF
CDR3nt: TGTGCCAGCAGTTATCGGACAGGGGAAGAGACCCAGTACTTC

d_gene: NA
v_gene: TRBV7-3
j_gene: TRBJ1-1
abundance: NA
CDR3aa: CASSELPGNTEAFF
CDR3nt: TGTGCCAGCAGCGAGCTTCCGGGGAACACTGAAGCTTTCTTT

d_gene: NA
v_gene: TRBV29-1
j_gene: TRBJ2-7
abundance: once
CDR3aa: CSATNSYEQYF
CDR3nt: TGCAGCGCAACAAACTCCTACGAGCAGTACTTC

d_gene: NA
v_gene: TRBV7-2
j_gene: TRBJ1-1
abundance: NA
CDR3aa: CASSTPGKTEAFF
CDR3nt: TGTGCCAGCAGCACCCCGGGAAAAACTGAAGCTTTCTTT

d_gene: NA
v_gene: TRBV20-1
j_gene: TRBJ2-5
abundance: few
CDR3aa: CSAYRETQYF
CDR3nt: TGCAGTGCTTACCGGGAGACCCAGTACTTC

d_gene: NA
v_gene: TRBV5-1
j_gene: TRBJ1-1
abundance: NA
CDR3aa: CASSPRQATTTEAFF
CDR3nt: TGCGCCAGCAGCCCCAGACAGGCGACAACCACTGAAGCTTTCTTT

d_gene: TRBD1
v_gene: TRBV4-2
j_gene: TRBJ2-7
abundance: NA
CDR3aa: CASSQETGTSYEQYF
CDR3nt: TGTGCCAGCAGCCAAGAGACAGGGACCTCCTACGAGCAGTACTTC

d_gene: NA
v_gene: TRBV4-1
j_gene: TRBJ2-2
abundance: NA
CDR3aa: CASSQDDFANTGELFF
CDR3nt: TGCGCCAGCAGCCAAGATGACTTCGCGAACACCGGGGAGCTGTTTTTT

d_gene: TRBD2
v_gene: TRBV9
j_gene: TRBJ2-2
abundance: NA
CDR3aa: CASSQRTSGAGELFF
CDR3nt: TGTGCCAGCAGCCAAAGGACTAGCGGGGCCGGGGAGCTGTTTTTT

d_gene: TRBD1
v_gene: TRBV7-2
j_gene: TRBJ1-4
abundance: once
CDR3aa: CASSSRGLSEKLFF
CDR3nt: TGTGCCAGCAGCTCAAGGGGGCTCAGTGAAAAACTGTTTTTT

d_gene: NA
v_gene: TRBV9
j_gene: TRBJ2-3
abundance: NA
CDR3aa: CASSAYDSDTQYF
CDR3nt: TGTGCCAGCAGCGCCTATGATTCAGATACGCAGTATTTT

d_gene: TRBD1
v_gene: TRBV6-1
j_gene: TRBJ2-7
abundance: NA
CDR3aa: CASSKRQGSAYEQYF
CDR3nt: TGTGCCAGCAGTAAAAGACAGGGGAGCGCCTACGAGCAGTACTTC

d_gene: TRBD1
v_gene: TRBV18
j_gene: TRBJ1-4
abundance: NA
CDR3aa: CASSPSGGLANEKLFF
CDR3nt: TGTGCCAGCTCACCCTCAGGGGGCTTGGCTAATGAAAAACTGTTTTTT

d_gene: TRBD1
v_gene: TRBV4-1
j_gene: TRBJ1-6
abundance: once
CDR3aa: CASVGQGNSPLHF
CDR3nt: TGCGCCAGCGTTGGACAGGGGAATTCACCCCTCCACTTT

d_gene: TRBD1
v_gene: TRBV6-4
j_gene: TRBJ1-3
abundance: NA
CDR3aa: CASSENGTGYLSDGTIYF
CDR3nt: TGTGCCAGCAGTGAGAACGGGACAGGGTACCTCTCTGATGGGACCATATATTTT

d_gene: TRBD1
v_gene: TRBV5-6
j_gene: TRBJ2-3
abundance: few
CDR3aa: CASSLDPTGVVGDTQYF
CDR3nt: TGTGCCAGCAGCCTGGACCCGACAGGGGTGGTAGGAGATACGCAGTATTTT

d_gene: TRBD1
v_gene: TRBV5-1
j_gene: TRBJ1-2
abundance: NA
CDR3aa: CASSLALGQGYGYTF
CDR3nt: TGCGCCAGCAGCTTGGCCTTAGGACAGGGCTATGGCTACACCTTC

d_gene: NA
v_gene: TRBV7-3
j_gene: TRBJ1-5
abundance: NA
CDR3aa: CASSFPGGPQHF
CDR3nt: TGTGCCAGCAGCTTTCCCGGCGGGCCCCAGCATTTT

d_gene: NA
v_gene: TRBV5-1
j_gene: TRBJ1-6
abundance: NA
CDR3aa: CASSGSGSLNSPLHF
CDR3nt: TGCGCCAGCAGCGGATCCGGGTCCCTTAATTCACCCCTCCACTTT

d_gene: TRBD1
v_gene: TRBV5-1
j_gene: TRBJ2-1
abundance: few
CDR3aa: CASSSQTTGGNEQFF
CDR3nt: TGCGCCAGCAGCAGCCAGACTACAGGGGGCAATGAGCAGTTCTTC

d_gene: NA
v_gene: TRBV5-1
j_gene: TRBJ1-2
abundance: NA
CDR3aa: CASSPGQPKNSNYGYTF
CDR3nt: TGCGCCAGCAGCCCCGGACAGCCTAAAAATTCTAACTATGGCTACACCTTC

d_gene: NA
v_gene: TRBV6-5
j_gene: TRBJ1-2
abundance: NA
CDR3aa: CASSYSRRAYDYTF
CDR3nt: TGTGCCAGCAGTTACTCGCGCAGGGCCTATGACTACACCTTC

d_gene: NA
v_gene: TRBV18
j_gene: TRBJ2-2
abundance: NA
CDR3aa: CASFSRGISNTGELFF
CDR3nt: TGTGCCAGCTTTTCCAGGGGCATCTCGAACACCGGGGAGCTGTTTTTT

d_gene: NA
v_gene: TRBV6-5
j_gene: TRBJ1-2
abundance: NA
CDR3aa: CASSYDRMYGYTF
CDR3nt: TGTGCCAGCAGTTACGACAGAATGTACGGCTACACCTTC

d_gene: TRBD1
v_gene: TRBV19
j_gene: TRBJ2-3
abundance: NA
CDR3aa: CASSIGGQGTDTQYF
CDR3nt: TGTGCCAGTAGTATAGGGGGACAGGGCACAGATACGCAGTATTTT

d_gene: TRBD2
v_gene: TRBV6-4
j_gene: TRBJ2-3
abundance: NA
CDR3aa: CASGAKGGGDTDTQYF
CDR3nt: TGTGCCAGCGGGGCTAAAGGTGGGGGGGACACAGATACGCAGTATTTT

d_gene: NA
v_gene: TRBV5-1
j_gene: TRBJ1-5
abundance: NA
CDR3aa: CASSEGLYSNQPQHF
CDR3nt: TGCGCCAGCAGCGAGGGACTCTATAGCAATCAGCCCCAGCATTTT

d_gene: TRBD1
v_gene: TRBV6-6
j_gene: TRBJ1-6
abundance: NA
CDR3aa: CASSGQGVSSPLHF
CDR3nt: TGTGCCAGCAGCGGACAGGGGGTTAGTTCACCCCTCCACTTT

d_gene: NA
v_gene: TRBV5-1
j_gene: TRBJ2-3
abundance: NA
CDR3aa: CASSLGSDMQYF
CDR3nt: TGCGCCAGCAGCTTGGGGTCAGATATGCAGTATTTT

d_gene: NA
v_gene: TRBV11-2
j_gene: TRBJ1-1
abundance: NA
CDR3aa: CASSPNRVTEAFF
CDR3nt: TGTGCCAGCAGCCCAAACAGGGTCACTGAAGCTTTCTTT

d_gene: NA
v_gene: TRBV9
j_gene: TRBJ2-7
abundance: once
CDR3aa: CASSVGGVSYEQYF
CDR3nt: TGTGCCAGCAGCGTAGGCGGGGTCTCCTACGAGCAGTACTTC